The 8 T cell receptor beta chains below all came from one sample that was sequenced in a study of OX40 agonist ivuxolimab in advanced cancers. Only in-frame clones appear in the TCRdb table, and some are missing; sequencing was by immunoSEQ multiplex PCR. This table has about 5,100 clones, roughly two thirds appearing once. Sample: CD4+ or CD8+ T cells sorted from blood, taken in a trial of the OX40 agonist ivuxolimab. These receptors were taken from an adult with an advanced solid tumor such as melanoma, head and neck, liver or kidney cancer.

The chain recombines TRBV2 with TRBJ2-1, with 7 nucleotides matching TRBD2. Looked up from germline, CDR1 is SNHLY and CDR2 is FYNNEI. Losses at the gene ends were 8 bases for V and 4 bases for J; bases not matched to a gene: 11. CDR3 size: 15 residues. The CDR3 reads CASLTRASGYNEQFF. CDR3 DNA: TGTGCCAGCCTCACCCGGGCTAGCGGTTACAATGAGCAGTTCTTC.

CDR3: CASSLGSSYNEQFF. CDR3 coding DNA: TGTGCCAGCAGCTTGGGTAGCTCCTACAATGAGCAGTTCTTC. This sequence joins TRBV7-9 and TRBJ2-1; D gene uncertain. The CDR3 totals 14 residues. Trimming took 3 bases from V and 0 from J, leaving 6 bases between them. Germline V lookup: CDR1 SEHNR, CDR2 FQNEAQ (reference sequence).

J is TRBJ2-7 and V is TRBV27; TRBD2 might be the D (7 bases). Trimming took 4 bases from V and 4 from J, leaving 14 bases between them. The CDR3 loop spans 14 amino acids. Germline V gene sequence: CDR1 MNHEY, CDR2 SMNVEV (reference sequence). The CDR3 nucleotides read TGTGCCAGCAGTTCGGGGGGCGGCGTGTACGAGCAGTACTTC. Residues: CASSSGGGVYEQYF.

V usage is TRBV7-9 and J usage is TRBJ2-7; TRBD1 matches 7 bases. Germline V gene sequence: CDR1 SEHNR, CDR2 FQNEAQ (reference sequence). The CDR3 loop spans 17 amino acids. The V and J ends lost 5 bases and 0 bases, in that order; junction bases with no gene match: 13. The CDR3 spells CASSITSTGMNSYEQYF. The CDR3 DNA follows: TGTGCCAGCAGCATAACCTCGACAGGGATGAACTCCTACGAGCAGTACTTC.

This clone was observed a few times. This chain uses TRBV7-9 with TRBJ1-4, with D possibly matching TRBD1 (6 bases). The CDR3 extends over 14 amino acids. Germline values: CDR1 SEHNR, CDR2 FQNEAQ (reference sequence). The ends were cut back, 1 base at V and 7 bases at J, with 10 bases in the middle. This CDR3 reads CASSLGGTFEKLFF. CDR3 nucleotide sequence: TGTGCCAGCAGCTTAGGGGGGACATTTGAAAAACTGTTTTTT.

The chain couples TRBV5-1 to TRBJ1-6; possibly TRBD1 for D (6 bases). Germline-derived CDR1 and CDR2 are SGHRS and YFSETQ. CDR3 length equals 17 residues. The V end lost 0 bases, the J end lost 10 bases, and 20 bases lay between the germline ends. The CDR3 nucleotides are TGCGCCAGCAGCTTGGCCTGGACAGACCGTTGGGCCTCACCCCTCCACTTT. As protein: CASSLAWTDRWASPLHF.

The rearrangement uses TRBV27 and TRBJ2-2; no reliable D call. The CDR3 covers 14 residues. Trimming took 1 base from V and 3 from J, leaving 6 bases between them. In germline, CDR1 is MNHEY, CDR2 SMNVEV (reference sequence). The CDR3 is CASSLWQDTGELFF. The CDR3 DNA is TGTGCCAGCAGTTTATGGCAGGACACCGGGGAGCTGTTTTTT.

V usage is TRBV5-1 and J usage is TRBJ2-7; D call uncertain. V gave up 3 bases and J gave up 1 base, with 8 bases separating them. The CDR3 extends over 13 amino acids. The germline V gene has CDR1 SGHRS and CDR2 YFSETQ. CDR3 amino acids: CASSSAKSYEQYF. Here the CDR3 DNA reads TGCGCCAGCAGCTCGGCTAAATCCTACGAGCAGTACTTC.